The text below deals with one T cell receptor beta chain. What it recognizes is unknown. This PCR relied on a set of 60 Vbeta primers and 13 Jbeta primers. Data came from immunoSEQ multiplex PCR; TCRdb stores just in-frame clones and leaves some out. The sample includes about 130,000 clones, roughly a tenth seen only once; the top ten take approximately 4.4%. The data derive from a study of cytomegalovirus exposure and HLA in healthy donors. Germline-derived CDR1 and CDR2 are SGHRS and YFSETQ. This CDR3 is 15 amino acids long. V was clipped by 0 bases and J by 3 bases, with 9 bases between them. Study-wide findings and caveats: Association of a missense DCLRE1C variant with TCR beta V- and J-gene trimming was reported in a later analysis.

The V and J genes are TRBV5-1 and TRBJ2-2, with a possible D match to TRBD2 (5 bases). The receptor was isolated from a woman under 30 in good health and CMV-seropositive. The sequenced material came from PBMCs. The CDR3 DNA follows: TGCGCCAGCAGCTTGGAGTCGGACTACACCGGGGAGCTGTTTTTT. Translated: CASSLESDYTGELFF.